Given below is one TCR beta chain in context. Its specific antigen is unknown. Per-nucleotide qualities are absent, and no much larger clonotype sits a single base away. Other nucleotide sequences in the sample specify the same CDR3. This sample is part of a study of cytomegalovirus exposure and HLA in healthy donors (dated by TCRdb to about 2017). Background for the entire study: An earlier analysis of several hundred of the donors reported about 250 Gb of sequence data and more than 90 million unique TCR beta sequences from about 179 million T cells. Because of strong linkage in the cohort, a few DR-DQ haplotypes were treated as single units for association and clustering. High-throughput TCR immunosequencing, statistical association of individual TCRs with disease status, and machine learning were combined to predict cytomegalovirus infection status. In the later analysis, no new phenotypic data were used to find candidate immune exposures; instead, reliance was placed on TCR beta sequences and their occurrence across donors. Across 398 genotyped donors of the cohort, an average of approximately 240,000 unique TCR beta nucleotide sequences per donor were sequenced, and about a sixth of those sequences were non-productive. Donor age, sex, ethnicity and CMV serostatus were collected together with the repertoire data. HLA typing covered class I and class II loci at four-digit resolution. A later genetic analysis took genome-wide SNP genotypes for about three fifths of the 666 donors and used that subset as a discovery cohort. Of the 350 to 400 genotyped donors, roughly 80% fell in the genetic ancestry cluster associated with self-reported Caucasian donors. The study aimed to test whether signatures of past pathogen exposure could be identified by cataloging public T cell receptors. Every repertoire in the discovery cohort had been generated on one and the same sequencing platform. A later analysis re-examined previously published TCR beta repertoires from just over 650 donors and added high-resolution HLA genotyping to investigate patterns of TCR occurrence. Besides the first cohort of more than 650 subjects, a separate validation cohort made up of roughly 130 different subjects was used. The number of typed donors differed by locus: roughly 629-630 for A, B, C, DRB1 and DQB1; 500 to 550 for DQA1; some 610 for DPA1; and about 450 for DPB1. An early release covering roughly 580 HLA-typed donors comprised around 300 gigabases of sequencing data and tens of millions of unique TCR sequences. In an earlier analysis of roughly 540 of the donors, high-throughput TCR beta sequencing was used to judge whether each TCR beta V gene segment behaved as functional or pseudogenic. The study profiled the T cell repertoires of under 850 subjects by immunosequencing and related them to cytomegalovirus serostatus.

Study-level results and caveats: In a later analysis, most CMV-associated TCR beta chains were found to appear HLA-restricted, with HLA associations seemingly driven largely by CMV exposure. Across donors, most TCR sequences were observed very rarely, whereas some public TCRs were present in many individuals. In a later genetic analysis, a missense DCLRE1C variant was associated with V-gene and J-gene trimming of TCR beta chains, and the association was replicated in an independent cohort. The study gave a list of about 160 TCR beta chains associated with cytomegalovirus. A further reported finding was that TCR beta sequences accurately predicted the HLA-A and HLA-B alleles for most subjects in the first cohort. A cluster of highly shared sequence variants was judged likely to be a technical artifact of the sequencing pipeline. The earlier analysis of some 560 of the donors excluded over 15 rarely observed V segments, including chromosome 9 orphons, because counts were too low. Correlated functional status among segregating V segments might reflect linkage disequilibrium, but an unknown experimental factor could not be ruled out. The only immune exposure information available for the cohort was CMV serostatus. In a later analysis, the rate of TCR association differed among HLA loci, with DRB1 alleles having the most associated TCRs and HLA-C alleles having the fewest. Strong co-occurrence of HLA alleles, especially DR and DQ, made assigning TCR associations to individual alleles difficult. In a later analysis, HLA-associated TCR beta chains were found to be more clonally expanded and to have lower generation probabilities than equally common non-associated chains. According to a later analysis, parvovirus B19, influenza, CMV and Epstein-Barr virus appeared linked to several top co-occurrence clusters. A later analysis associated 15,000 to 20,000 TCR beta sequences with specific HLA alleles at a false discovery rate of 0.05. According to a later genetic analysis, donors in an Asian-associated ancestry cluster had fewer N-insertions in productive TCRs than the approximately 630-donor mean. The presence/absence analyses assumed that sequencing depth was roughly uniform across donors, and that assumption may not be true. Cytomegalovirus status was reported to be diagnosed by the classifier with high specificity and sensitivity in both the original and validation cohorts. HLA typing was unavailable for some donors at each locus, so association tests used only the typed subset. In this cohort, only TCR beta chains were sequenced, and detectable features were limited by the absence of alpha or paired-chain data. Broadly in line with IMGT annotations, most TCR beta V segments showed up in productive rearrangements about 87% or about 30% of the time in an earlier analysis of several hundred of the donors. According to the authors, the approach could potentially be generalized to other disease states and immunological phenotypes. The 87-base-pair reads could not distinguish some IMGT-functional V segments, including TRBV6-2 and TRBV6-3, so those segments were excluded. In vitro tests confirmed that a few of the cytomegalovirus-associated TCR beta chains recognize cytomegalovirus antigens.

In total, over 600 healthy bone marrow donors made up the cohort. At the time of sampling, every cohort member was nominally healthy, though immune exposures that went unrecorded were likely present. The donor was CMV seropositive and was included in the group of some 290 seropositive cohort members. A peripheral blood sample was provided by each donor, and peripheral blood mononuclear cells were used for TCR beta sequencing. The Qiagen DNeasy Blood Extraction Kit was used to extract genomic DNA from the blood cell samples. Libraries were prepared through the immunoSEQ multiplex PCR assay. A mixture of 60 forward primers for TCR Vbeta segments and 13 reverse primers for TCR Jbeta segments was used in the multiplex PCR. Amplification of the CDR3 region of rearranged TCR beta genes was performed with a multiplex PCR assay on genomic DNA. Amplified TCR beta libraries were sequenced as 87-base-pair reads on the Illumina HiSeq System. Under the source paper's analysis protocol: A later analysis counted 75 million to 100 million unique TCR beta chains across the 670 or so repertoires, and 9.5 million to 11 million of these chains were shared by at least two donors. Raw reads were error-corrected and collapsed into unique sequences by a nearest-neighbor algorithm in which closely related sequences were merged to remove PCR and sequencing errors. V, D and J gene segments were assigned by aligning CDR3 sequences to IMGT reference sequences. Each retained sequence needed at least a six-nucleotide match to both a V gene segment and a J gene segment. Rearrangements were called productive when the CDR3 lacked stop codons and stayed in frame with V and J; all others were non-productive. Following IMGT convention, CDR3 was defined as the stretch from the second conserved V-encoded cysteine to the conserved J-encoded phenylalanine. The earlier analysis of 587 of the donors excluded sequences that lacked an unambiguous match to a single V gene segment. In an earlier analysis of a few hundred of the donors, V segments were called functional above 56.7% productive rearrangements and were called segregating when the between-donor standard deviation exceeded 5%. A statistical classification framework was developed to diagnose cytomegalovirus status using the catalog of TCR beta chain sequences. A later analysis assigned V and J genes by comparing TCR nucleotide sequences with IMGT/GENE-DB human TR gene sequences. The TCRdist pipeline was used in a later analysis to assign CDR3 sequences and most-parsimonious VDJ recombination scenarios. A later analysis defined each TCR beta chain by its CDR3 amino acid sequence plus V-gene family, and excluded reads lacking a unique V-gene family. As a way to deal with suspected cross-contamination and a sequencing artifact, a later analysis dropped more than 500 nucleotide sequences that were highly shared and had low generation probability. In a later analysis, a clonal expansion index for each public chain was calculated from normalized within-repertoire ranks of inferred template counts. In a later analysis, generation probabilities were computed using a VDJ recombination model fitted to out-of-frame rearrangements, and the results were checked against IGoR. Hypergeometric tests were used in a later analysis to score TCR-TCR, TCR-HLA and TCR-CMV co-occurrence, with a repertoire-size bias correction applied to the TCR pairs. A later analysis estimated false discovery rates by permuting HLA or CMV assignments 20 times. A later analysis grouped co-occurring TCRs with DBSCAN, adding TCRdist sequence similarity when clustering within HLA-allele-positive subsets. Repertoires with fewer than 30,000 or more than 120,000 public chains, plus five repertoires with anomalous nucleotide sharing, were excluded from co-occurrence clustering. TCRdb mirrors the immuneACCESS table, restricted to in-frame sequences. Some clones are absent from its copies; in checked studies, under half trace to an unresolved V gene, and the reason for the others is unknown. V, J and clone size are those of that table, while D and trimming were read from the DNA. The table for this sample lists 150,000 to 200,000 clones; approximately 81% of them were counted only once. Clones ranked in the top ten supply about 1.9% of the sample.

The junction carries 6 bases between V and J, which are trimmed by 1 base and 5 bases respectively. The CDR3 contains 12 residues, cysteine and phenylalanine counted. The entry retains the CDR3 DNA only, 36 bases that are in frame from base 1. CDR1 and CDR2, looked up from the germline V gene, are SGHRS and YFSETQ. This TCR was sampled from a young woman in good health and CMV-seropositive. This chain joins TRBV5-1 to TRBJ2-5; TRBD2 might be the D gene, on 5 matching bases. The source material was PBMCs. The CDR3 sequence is CASSLPGETQYF. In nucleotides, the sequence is TGCGCCAGCAGCTTGCCGGGGGAGACCCAGTACTTC.